This section outlines one TCR beta chain sequence together with its context. This CDR3 comprises 13 residues. V lost 6 bases and J lost 4; bases outside the gene matches: 2. Germline V gene sequence: CDR1 KGHSH, CDR2 LQKENI. This record belongs to a study of control samples from healthy donors and cancer patients. Generated by immunoSEQ multiplex PCR, the TCRdb table keeps only in-frame clones and is missing some. The sample includes some 99,000 clones, approximately 90% seen only once; the top ten take roughly 15%. The sequence derives from a woman aged 50 to 65 in good health. V and J are TRBV18 and TRBJ2-7; TRBD2 agrees at 11 bases. Sequences were obtained from blood. The CDR3 DNA sequence: TGTGCCAGCTCTGTAGCGGGGGGGTACGAGCAGTACGTC. Its protein product is CASSVAGGYEQYV.